Sequencing of this T cell receptor beta chain was carried out in a study of patients and donors after allogeneic stem cell transplantation. TCRdb reprocessed the RT-PCR reads via MiXCR and lists one record per CDR3 protein. The sample shows about 160,000 distinct CDR3 sequences, approximately 30% of them seen only once. V was cut by 1 base and J by 0 bases, with 4 bases left in between. The germline V gene has CDR1 DFQATT and CDR2 SNEGSKA (reference sequence). The CDR3 has 12 amino acids. The TCR was taken from a human donor who was either an allogeneic HSCT recipient or a stem cell or donor lymphocyte infusion donor (not recorded which). It is not recorded whose cells these are; they may come from a transplant donor. Sequenced sample: blood, either unsorted or a sorted T cell fraction (not recorded which). V usage is TRBV20-1 and J usage is TRBJ2-7; D ambiguous. In DNA form, the CDR3 reads TGCAGTGCTAGAGTTTACTCCTACGAGCAGTACTTC. As protein: CSARVYSYEQYF.